In its sample, the clone carrying this T cell receptor beta chain was seen once. This record belongs to a study of CD8 T cells in Susac syndrome. The CDR3 is 14 amino acids. From germline, CDR1 is SGHRS and CDR2 YFSETQ. V was trimmed by 2 bases and J by 1 base, leaving 9 bases between them. Random-hexamer reverse transcription was applied to roughly 0.45 to 1 ug RNA. Amplification of TCR beta CDR3 across 54 Vbeta and 13 Jbeta was performed with immunoSEQ multiplex PCR. TCRdb re-derived calls from the immunoSEQ multiplex PCR reads in MiXCR, one entry per CDR3 protein. Of 160,000 or so distinct CDR3 sequences in the sample, roughly 94% were seen once.

Material for sequencing was CD8+ T cells from PBMCs. The TCR sequence derives from a human donor with multiple sclerosis. The chain recombines TRBV5-1 with TRBJ1-1; D is uncertain. CDR3 sequence: CASSLLDPNTEAFF. The CDR3 bases are TGCGCCAGCAGCTTATTAGATCCGAACACTGAAGCTTTCTTT. Supplemented by reference TRBV5-1 and TRBJ1-1, the full variable domain reads KAGVTQTPRYLIKTRGQQVTLSCSPISGHRSVSWYQQTPGQGLQFLFEYFSETQRNKGNFPGRFSGRQFSNSRSEMNVSTLELGDSALYLCASSLLDPNTEAFFGQGTRLTVV.